Below, 20 T cell receptor beta chains from the same sample are listed, as sequenced in a study of regulatory T cells in long-lasting Graves disease (dated by TCRdb to 2020 to 2022). Library method: multiplex PCR. The data were produced on an Illumina HiSeq 4000. TCR beta libraries were built with iRepertoire HTBI primers and Arm-PCR amplification of CDR3 regions. Using fastp at Q25 and MiXCR, TCRdb reprocessed the public reads and kept productive beta chains. When rows share a CDR3 protein, they turn into one entry using the most common DNA and genes. Within this sample are 600,000 to 800,000 distinct CDR3 sequences, with about 32% of them counted one time only. The ten largest clones take up about 42% of the sample. In the paper's terms, the time point label means: persistent/refractory GD, antithyroid drugs over 5 years with positive TRAb. RNA was extracted from PBMCs in TRIzol for both TCR sequencing and RNA sequencing.

The material sequenced was peripheral blood mononuclear cells (PBMCs), taken when the disease was refractory, from a patient treated with antithyroid drugs. The source is a female donor with Graves disease.

The genes are TRBV9 and TRBJ2-3; 11 bases line up with TRBD2. Germline-derived CDR1 and CDR2 are SGDLS and YYNGEE. CDR3 size: 18 residues. V was clipped by 4 bases and J by 3 bases; unmatched bases: 13. The CDR3 loop reads CASSLGGRRTSGTDTQYF. The CDR3 DNA is TGTGCCAGCAGCTTAGGTGGACGGCGGACTAGCGGGACAGATACGCAGTATTTT.

CDR3 amino acids: CASSQRGRPSEQFF. CDR3 in DNA: TGTGCCAGCAGCCAACGGGGCCGGCCTAGCGAGCAGTTCTTC. V is TRBV12-3 or TRBV12-4 and J is TRBJ2-1, with D perhaps TRBD1 or TRBD2 (5 bases each). The CDR3 spans 14 residues. V was trimmed by 6 bases and J by 10 bases, leaving 19 bases between them.

This chain joins TRBV3-1 and TRBJ1-2; no definite D call. This CDR3 contains 17 residues. V was cut by 0 bases and J by 1 base, with 15 bases left in between. Germline V CDR1 and CDR2: LGHDT, YNNKEL (reference sequence). Written as DNA, the CDR3 is TGTGCCAGCAGCCAAGATACCCAGCTCTCCCTTAACTATGGCTACACCTTC. Its protein is CASSQDTQLSLNYGYTF.

At least ten counts were recorded for this clonotype. The CDR3 bases are TGTGCCAGCAGTTTATTTTGGGGGCTGAACACTGAAGCTTTCTTT. This sequence encodes CASSLFWGLNTEAFF. The chain couples TRBV28 to TRBJ1-1, with a possible D match to TRBD1 (6 bases). Germline lookup yields CDR1 MDHEN and CDR2 SYDVKM. The CDR3 totals 15 residues. V dropped 1 base and J dropped 0 bases, with 9 bases sitting between them.

The chain recombines TRBV9 with TRBJ1-1, with a possible D match to TRBD1 (5 bases). Germline loops: CDR1 SGDLS, CDR2 YYNGEE. The CDR3 is made up of 13 amino acids. Trimming removed 0 bases from V and 8 bases from J, with 11 bases in between. CDR3 amino acids: CASSVVRQGEAFF. In DNA form, the CDR3 reads TGTGCCAGCAGCGTAGTCCGGCAGGGAGAAGCTTTCTTT.

This clonotype appeared many times. The rearrangement joins TRBV27 to TRBJ2-7; D may be TRBD1 or TRBD2 (5 bases each). The germline gives CDR1 MNHEY, CDR2 SMNVEV (reference sequence). The CDR3 runs to 14 residues. Deletions cut 5 bases from V and 4 bases from J, with 15 bases between. The CDR3 here is CASSPMGELYEQYF. CDR3 in DNA: TGTGCCAGCAGTCCTATGGGGGAGTTGTACGAGCAGTACTTC.

J is TRBJ2-7 and V is TRBV19; 9 bases map to TRBD2. CDR3 length: 14 residues. Germline CDR1 LNHDA, CDR2 SQIVND (reference sequence). Trimming removed 4 bases from V and 2 bases from J; junction bases left unmatched: 3. The CDR3 region is CASSKAGGPYEQYF. The CDR3 DNA sequence: TGTGCCAGTAGTAAGGCGGGAGGGCCCTACGAGCAGTACTTC.

This clonotype was detected a few times. The chain employs TRBV19 and TRBJ1-1, with 10 positions matching TRBD1. The length of the CDR3 is 14 residues. V lost 6 bases to trimming and J lost 6 bases; unmatched junction nucleotides: 7. Germline V gene lookup returns CDR1 LNHDA and CDR2 SQIVND (reference sequence). The CDR3, as DNA: TGTGCCAGTAGCCACAGACAGGGGGCAGCTGAAGCTTTCTTT. Protein sequence: CASSHRQGAAEAFF.

The sample holds many counts of this clonotype. The chain carries TRBV6-1 and TRBJ1-1; D remains unclear. The V and J ends lost 6 bases and 1 base respectively, with 9 bases between them. The CDR3 covers 13 residues. Germline V gene data show CDR1 as MNHNS and CDR2 as SASEGT. The CDR3 spells CASRRLANTEAFF. The DNA of the CDR3 is TGTGCCAGCAGACGGTTAGCGAACACTGAAGCTTTCTTT.

This rearrangement joins TRBV6-4 to TRBJ1-2; 8 bases are a match to TRBD1. V gave up 6 bases and J gave up 14 bases; unmatched junction bases: 14. CDR1 is MRHNA, CDR2 SNTAGT, per germline. The CDR3 length is 13 residues. Here the CDR3 reads CASSDRGTGKRTF. In DNA form, the CDR3 reads TGTGCCAGCAGCGACAGGGGAACAGGGAAAAGGACCTTC.

This clonotype was seen ten or more times. The chain carries TRBV2 and TRBJ1-5; unclear D gene. With 7 bases removed from V and 6 bases from J, the gap between germline ends came to 13 bases. Germline-derived CDR1 and CDR2 are SNHLY and FYNNEI. The CDR3 loop spans 13 amino acids. The CDR3 is CASTFGVLQPQHF. In DNA, the CDR3 is TGTGCCAGCACTTTCGGGGTACTTCAGCCCCAGCATTTT. Complete variable domain (other parts from reference TRBV2 and TRBJ1-5): EPEVTQTPSHQVTQMGQEVILRCVPISNHLYFYWYRQILGQKVEFLVSFYNNEISEKSEIFDDQFSVERPDGSNFTLKIRSTKLEDSAMYFCASTFGVLQPQHFGDGTRLSIL.

The rearrangement uses TRBV3-1 and TRBJ1-2; 10 nucleotides align to TRBD1. The trim removed 6 bases at V and 6 bases at J, leaving 7 bases unmatched. Germline V lookup: CDR1 LGHDT, CDR2 YNNKEL (reference sequence). The CDR3 spans 14 residues. The CDR3 sequence is CASREDRGSHGYTF. CDR3 DNA: TGTGCCAGCAGGGAGGACAGGGGGAGCCATGGCTACACCTTC.

This clonotype was seen a handful of times. V gene TRBV3-1 combines with J gene TRBJ1-2; 7 nucleotides align to TRBD1. Trimming removed 0 bases from V and 7 bases from J; junction bases left unmatched: 2. Germline V gene data show CDR1 as LGHDT and CDR2 as YNNKEL (reference sequence). This CDR3 is 13 amino acids long. The CDR3 region is CASSQERGPGYTF. The CDR3 DNA reads TGTGCCAGCAGCCAAGAGAGGGGGCCTGGCTACACCTTC. Full variable domain (rest looked up from reference TRBV3-1 and TRBJ1-2): DTAVSQTPKYLVTQMGNDKSIKCEQNLGHDTMYWYKQDSKKFLKIMFSYNNKELIINETVPNRFSPKSPDKAHLNLHINSLELGDSAVYFCASSQERGPGYTFGSGTRLTVV.

This clonotype has only a few counts. J is TRBJ2-5 and V is TRBV9; unclear D gene. Per the germline V gene, CDR1 is SGDLS and CDR2 is YYNGEE. The length of the CDR3 is 15 residues. V lost 3 bases and J 5 bases, leaving 17 bases between the germline ends. The CDR3 is CASSERTAQRETQYF. CDR3 in DNA: TGTGCCAGCAGCGAGAGGACCGCCCAACGGGAGACCCAGTACTTC. Complete variable domain (other parts from reference TRBV9 and TRBJ2-5): DSGVTQTPKHLITATGQRVTLRCSPRSGDLSVYWYQQSLDQGLQFLIQYYNGEERAKGNILERFSAQQFPDLHSELNLSSLELGDSALYFCASSERTAQRETQYFGPGTRLLVL.

This clonotype was seen a few times. The chain is built from TRBV28 and TRBJ1-3, with D possibly TRBD1 on 6 matching bases. Per germline, CDR1 MDHEN and CDR2 SYDVKM. Trimming pared 5 bases from V and 2 bases from J, leaving 13 bases between. The length of the CDR3 is 15 residues. CDR3 amino acids: CASSPLQGPGNTIYF. As DNA, the CDR3 is TGTGCCAGCAGTCCCCTACAGGGACCTGGAAACACCATATATTTT.

The chain uses TRBV7-8 and TRBJ1-4; no clear D gene. Trimming took 1 base from V and 8 from J, leaving 8 bases between them. The CDR3 loop spans 13 amino acids. Germline V CDR1 and CDR2: SGHVS, FQNEAQ. For the CDR3, the DNA is TGTGCCAGCAGCTTAGAGGGTTCCGAAAAACTGTTTTTT. The encoded protein is CASSLEGSEKLFF.

The rearrangement uses TRBV2 and TRBJ2-7; 11 bases agree with TRBD2. CDR3 size: 16 residues. Per germline, CDR1 SNHLY and CDR2 FYNNEI. Germline trimming cut 4 bases from V and 2 bases from J; bases unmatched to any gene: 7. CDR3 in amino acids: CASSGALAGGTYEQYF. The CDR3 DNA reads TGTGCCAGCAGTGGGGCCCTAGCGGGAGGCACCTACGAGCAGTACTTC.

This clonotype was seen many times. The chain is built from TRBV20-1 and TRBJ1-1, with D perhaps TRBD1 (6 bases). There are 16 residues in the CDR3. Between the trimmed V and J ends, which lost 6 bases and 6 bases, there was a span of 26 bases. The germline V gene has CDR1 DFQATT and CDR2 SNEGSKA (reference sequence). This CDR3 reads CSANSQGFGRVAEAFF. The CDR3 region has the DNA TGCAGTGCAAACTCTCAGGGGTTCGGACGGGTTGCTGAAGCTTTCTTT.

This rearrangement joins TRBV27 to TRBJ1-5; D possibly corresponds to TRBD1 (5 bases). Germline V gene data show CDR1 as MNHEY and CDR2 as SMNVEV (reference sequence). V shed 5 bases and J shed 1 base, with 15 bases lying between them. CDR3 length: 16 amino acids. The CDR3 region is CASSPGGSLSNQPQHF. CDR3 nucleotide sequence: TGTGCCAGCAGTCCCGGGGGGAGTTTGAGCAATCAGCCCCAGCATTTT.

This clonotype was seen repeatedly, ten times or more. The chain joins TRBV2 to TRBJ2-2; weak D call: TRBD2 (5 bases). CDR1 SNHLY and CDR2 FYNNEI come from the germline V gene. V lost 6 bases and J 6 bases, leaving 20 bases between the germline ends. The CDR3 extends over 16 amino acids. The CDR3 coding sequence is TGTGCCAGCAGGGACTCTCCGGGCCCACGGGCCGGGGAGCTGTTTTTT. It encodes CASRDSPGPRAGELFF.